These 32 T cell receptor beta chains were sequenced from one sample in a study of T-cell memory formation after mild COVID-19. TCRdb used MiXCR to reprocess the 5' RACE reads, holding one entry per CDR3 protein. The top ten hold around 3.4% of the sample, which has roughly 220,000 distinct CDR3 sequences, around 9.1% seen once. Sequencing was done on a sample of PBMCs or a T cell subset sorted from them (not recorded which). Receptor source: a man between 18 and 29 years old who had mild COVID-19 (a few samples of this study predate the infection). Cell type and time point are not known.

The CDR3 region is CASSQDWARSTDTQYF. CDR3 DNA: TGTGCCAGCAGCCAAGATTGGGCCAGGAGCACAGATACGCAGTATTTT. The gene calls are TRBV14 and TRBJ2-3; D is undetermined. CDR1 is SGHDN and CDR2 is FVKESK in the germline V gene. This CDR3 has 16 amino acids. V lost 0 bases to trimming and J lost 0 bases, with 10 bases between them.

Only a few counts were recorded for this clonotype. This sequence joins TRBV6-5 and TRBJ1-6; D unclear. The CDR3 is 14 residues long. Germline CDR1 MNHEY, CDR2 SVGAGI. The germline V and J ends were trimmed by 0 bases and 8 bases, with 8 bases remaining between them. The CDR3 region is CASSYSGRHSPLHF. The CDR3 nucleotides read TGTGCCAGCAGTTACTCGGGCCGGCATTCACCCCTCCACTTT.

J is TRBJ1-6 and V is TRBV6-5; TRBD1 matches at 11 bases. The germline V gene has CDR1 MNHEY and CDR2 SVGAGI. This CDR3 contains 16 residues. The V gene end was trimmed by 0 bases and the J gene end by 9 bases; junction bases not matched to a gene: 4. The CDR3 sequence is CASSYSSGTGGSPLHF. The DNA for the CDR3 is TGTGCCAGCAGTTACTCGAGTGGGACAGGGGGTTCACCCCTCCACTTT.

This clonotype was detected ten times or more. The chain combines TRBV7-2 with TRBJ2-5; unclear D gene. Germline V CDR1 and CDR2: SGHTA, FQGNSA. The CDR3 loop spans 15 amino acids. Trimming removed 8 bases at V and 2 bases at J, with 18 bases between. The CDR3 DNA reads as TGTGCCAGCCTGGACGGCCCCTATCCTCAAGAGACCCAGTACTTC. Amino acid sequence: CASLDGPYPQETQYF.

This chain connects TRBV2 to TRBJ2-5; D is unresolved. Between the trimmed V and J ends, which lost 10 bases and 2 bases, there was a span of 11 bases. This CDR3 contains 12 residues. Germline V gene sequence: CDR1 SNHLY, CDR2 FYNNEI. The CDR3 nucleotides are TGTGCCAATGACATCGTTCAAGAGACCCAGTACTTC. Translating gives CANDIVQETQYF.

Ten or more counts support this clonotype. The gene calls are TRBV9 and TRBJ1-1; weak D call: TRBD1 (6 bases). Trimming pared 0 bases from V and 3 bases from J, leaving 12 bases between. The CDR3 has 15 residues. Germline V lookup: CDR1 SGDLS, CDR2 YYNGEE. CDR3 DNA sequence: TGTGCCAGCAGCGTAGGGGTGACAGGTGACACTGAAGCTTTCTTT. This encodes CASSVGVTGDTEAFF.

The chain has TRBV6-5 and TRBJ2-1, with 8 bases identical to TRBD2. The V and J ends lost 0 bases and 9 bases, in that order; junction bases with no gene match: 10. The CDR3 has 16 residues. The germline CDR1 and CDR2 sequences are MNHEY and SVGAGI. This CDR3 is CASSYSGERGSGEQFF. CDR3 coding DNA: TGTGCCAGCAGTTACTCAGGCGAGCGGGGGTCGGGTGAGCAGTTCTTC.

This clonotype has more than one count but fewer than ten. The chain couples TRBV24-1 to TRBJ2-5; possibly TRBD1 for D (7 bases). The germline V gene encodes CDR1 KGHDR and CDR2 SFDVKD. V lost 4 bases to trimming and J lost 5 bases, with 10 bases between them. This CDR3 contains 13 residues. Written as DNA, the CDR3 is TGTGCCACCAGTGAGGCAGGGGGGGAGACCCAGTACTTC. Translation gives CATSEAGGETQYF.

This sequence joins TRBV9 and TRBJ1-2, with unresolved D. CDR3 length equals 16 residues. CDR1 and CDR2 (germline): SGDLS, YYNGEE. The germline V and J ends were trimmed by 0 bases and 2 bases, with 14 bases remaining between them. CDR3 coding DNA: TGTGCCAGCAGCGTAGTGACCGAGTCAACCAACTATGGCTACACCTTC. This gives the protein CASSVVTESTNYGYTF.

This clonotype occurred a few times. The chain couples TRBV10-3 to TRBJ2-5, with no clear D. V lost 3 bases and J 7 bases, leaving 12 bases between the germline ends. This CDR3 contains 13 residues. CDR1 is ENHRY, CDR2 SYGVKD, per germline. Written as DNA, the CDR3 is TGTGCCATCAGTGATCCCCCGGCAACGACCCAGTACTTC. This gives the protein CAISDPPATTQYF.

Only a few counts were recorded for this clonotype. CDR3 in DNA: TGTGCCATTAAGGGGCAGGGTGTCAGAGGGGAGCTGTTTTTT. It specifies CAIKGQGVRGELFF. The rearrangement links TRBV12-3 or TRBV12-4 to TRBJ2-2; D is possibly TRBD1 (5 bases). This CDR3 is built from 14 residues. The V end was cut by 10 bases, the J end by 8 bases, with 20 bases between.

This chain links TRBV6-2 or TRBV6-3 with TRBJ1-1; D is ambiguous. This CDR3 contains 11 residues. Deletions cut 2 bases from V and 8 bases from J, with 6 bases between. Looked up from germline, CDR1 is MNHEY and CDR2 is SVGEGT. The CDR3 DNA reads TGTGCCAGCAGTTACGAGGCCGAAGCTTTCTTT. Protein product: CASSYEAEAFF.

This clonotype showed up just a few times. The rearrangement joins TRBV7-8 to TRBJ1-1, with D perhaps matching TRBD1 (6 bases). This CDR3 has 15 amino acids. Trimming took off 3 bases at V and 5 bases at J, with 16 bases between the two ends. Germline V gives CDR1 SGHVS, CDR2 FQNEAQ. The CDR3 loop is CASSLMGGVRTEAFF. The DNA for the CDR3 is TGTGCCAGCAGCTTGATGGGGGGCGTTAGGACTGAAGCTTTCTTT.

The chain links TRBV4-3 to TRBJ2-1, with D perhaps TRBD1 (5 bases). CDR3 length equals 13 residues. CDR1 is LGHNA, CDR2 YSLEER, per germline. V was trimmed by 8 bases and J by 8 bases, leaving 16 bases between them. CDR3 nucleotides: TGCGCCAGCGGCATAAGTCAGGGCGATGAGCAGTTCTTC. This gives the protein CASGISQGDEQFF.

This clonotype was picked up a small number of times. The J gene is TRBJ1-5, the V gene TRBV4-1; D ambiguous. Germline V gene sequence: CDR1 MGHRA, CDR2 YSYEKL. The CDR3 runs 15 residues. The V end lost 1 base, the J end lost 3 bases, and 10 bases lay between the germline ends. CDR3 residues: CASSQVGHNNQPQHF. CDR3 sequence (DNA): TGCGCCAGCAGCCAAGTTGGGCACAACAATCAGCCCCAGCATTTT.

Ten or more counts support this clonotype. The chain couples TRBV20-1 to TRBJ2-2; D not resolved. This CDR3 spans 16 amino acids. Germline CDR1 is DFQATT and CDR2 is SNEGSKA (reference sequence). The germline V and J ends were trimmed by 0 bases and 4 bases, with 15 bases remaining between them. The CDR3 here is CSARDRRRFGTGELFF. The CDR3 DNA is TGCAGTGCTAGAGATCGTAGGCGCTTCGGCACCGGGGAGCTGTTTTTT.

The V and J genes are TRBV12-3 or TRBV12-4 and TRBJ1-5; D ambiguous. The ends were cut back, 3 bases at V and 5 bases at J, with 11 bases in the middle. CDR3 size: 14 residues. The CDR3 region is CASSLYQPDQPQHF. CDR3 coding DNA: TGTGCCAGCAGTTTGTACCAGCCTGATCAGCCCCAGCATTTT.

This clonotype was detected only a few times. The J gene is TRBJ1-5, the V gene TRBV4-3; 10 bases agree with TRBD1. CDR3 size: 16 residues. V gave up 0 bases and J gave up 4 bases; unmatched junction bases: 3. Germline V gene sequence: CDR1 LGHNA, CDR2 YSLEER. CDR3 in amino acids: CASSQELDRGNQPQHF. CDR3 DNA: TGCGCCAGCAGCCAAGAATTGGACAGGGGGAATCAGCCCCAGCATTTT.

This clonotype was observed a few times. The chain couples TRBV21-1 to TRBJ2-2; TRBD1, the table's D call, was not compared with the DNA. TRBV21-1 constitutes a pseudogene. The CDR3 is 14 amino acids. The CDR3 DNA is TGTGCCAGCGGGCCAGGGGACAACCCCGGGGAGCTGTTTTTT. It is translated as CASGPGDNPGELFF.

There are many counts of this clonotype. The chain combines TRBV5-1 with TRBJ2-7; D perhaps matches TRBD2 (5 bases). The CDR3 is made up of 13 amino acids. Germline assignment: CDR1 SGHRS and CDR2 YFSETQ. The V end lost 4 bases, the J end lost 4 bases, and 12 bases lay between the germline ends. CDR3 loop: CASSPSGGYEQYV. DNA for the CDR3: TGCGCCAGCAGCCCGAGCGGCGGTTACGAGCAGTACGTC.

This clonotype occurred a few times. This chain connects TRBV7-3 to TRBJ1-6, with unresolved D. Germline CDR1 and CDR2: SGHTA and FQGTGA. The CDR3 runs to 14 residues. Trimming removed 6 bases from V and 10 bases from J, with 16 bases in between. DNA for the CDR3: TGTGCCAGCAGTTTGGATCCGGGTTCCTCACCCCTCCACTTT. It yields the protein CASSLDPGSSPLHF.

The chain links TRBV20-1 to TRBJ1-1; TRBD1 matches at 9 bases. V lost 5 bases, J lost 8 bases, and 6 bases stayed unmatched. The CDR3 contains 12 residues. The germline V gene encodes CDR1 DFQATT and CDR2 SNEGSKA (reference sequence). The CDR3 DNA is TGCAGTGCTCCTGACAGGGGGTCGGAAGCTTTCTTT. This codes for CSAPDRGSEAFF.

Comments on this clonotype: The junction does not match germline at one end; this may be a read error. This chain joins TRBV5-4 and TRBJ2-1, with 7 nucleotides matching TRBD1. Germline-derived CDR1 and CDR2 are SGHNT and YYREEE (reference sequence). CDR3 length equals 13 residues. CDR3 sequence (DNA): TGTGCCAGCAGCGACGGGACAGCCCGACAAGATAACTTC. Its translation: CASSDGTARQDNF.

There are many counts of this clonotype. This sequence joins TRBV7-2 and TRBJ2-5; D is undetermined. V was cut by 0 bases and J by 0 bases, with 8 bases left in between. Germline CDR1 SGHTA, CDR2 FQGNSA. The CDR3 runs to 15 residues. CDR3 amino acids: CASSLASQYQETQYF. Here the CDR3 DNA reads TGTGCCAGCAGCTTAGCGTCACAGTACCAAGAGACCCAGTACTTC.

The chain couples TRBV28 to TRBJ1-6, with D hard to call. Germline CDR1 is MDHEN and CDR2 is SYDVKM. Between the trimmed V and J ends, which lost 7 bases and 6 bases, there was a span of 13 bases. This CDR3 region has 14 residues. This CDR3 is CASTLGSVNSPLHF. For the CDR3, the DNA is TGTGCCAGCACCCTAGGGAGTGTTAATTCACCCCTCCACTTT.

The chain uses TRBV7-9 and TRBJ2-3; D gene unclear. Between the trimmed V and J ends, which lost 5 bases and 2 bases, there was a span of 17 bases. Germline V CDR1 and CDR2: SEHNR, FQNEAQ (reference sequence). The CDR3 sequence is 16 residues long. In DNA, the CDR3 is TGTGCCAGCAGCACCTTTACTGGACGAAACACAGATACGCAGTATTTT. Translated, it gives CASSTFTGRNTDTQYF.

This clonotype has just a few counts. The DNA for the CDR3 is TGTGCCAGCAGCTTACAGTTCGATAATGAAAAACTGTTTTTT. This translates into CASSLQFDNEKLFF. The rearrangement uses TRBV7-2 and TRBJ1-4; D ambiguous. Per germline, CDR1 SGHTA and CDR2 FQGNSA. V was trimmed by 2 bases and J by 4 bases, leaving 8 bases between them. CDR3 size: 14 residues.

The chain carries TRBV6-2 or TRBV6-3 and TRBJ2-2; TRBD1 is a possible D gene (6 bases). Between the trimmed V and J ends, which lost 6 bases and 0 bases, there was a span of 14 bases. CDR1 MNHEY and CDR2 SVGEGT come from the germline V gene. The CDR3 covers 16 residues. This chain's CDR3 is CASRLHRAPNTGELFF. The CDR3 DNA reads as TGTGCCAGCAGACTACACAGGGCTCCGAACACCGGGGAGCTGTTTTTT.

The V gene is TRBV4-1, the J gene TRBJ2-7, with D tentatively TRBD1 or TRBD2 (6 bases each). The CDR3 totals 17 residues. Per germline, CDR1 MGHRA and CDR2 YSYEKL. V shed 2 bases and J shed 3 bases, with 20 bases lying between them. This CDR3 is CASSQSGAEPVHYEQYV. As DNA, the CDR3 is TGCGCCAGCAGCCAATCGGGGGCGGAGCCGGTTCACTACGAGCAGTACGTC.

This clonotype was seen once. V usage is TRBV12-3 or TRBV12-4 and J usage is TRBJ2-2; the D gene is possibly TRBD2 (5 bases). Trimming removed 7 bases from V and 1 base from J, with 13 bases in between. The CDR3 is 15 amino acids. The DNA of the CDR3 is TGTGCCAGCAAATACGGGGTGGAGAACACCGGGGAGCTGTTTTTT. Protein: CASKYGVENTGELFF.

This clonotype was observed a handful of times. The chain carries TRBV7-9 and TRBJ1-1; TRBD1 agrees at 7 bases. The CDR3 totals 16 residues. J gave up 0 bases and V 2 bases, and 6 bases lay outside the gene matches. Germline V CDR1 and CDR2: SEHNR, FQNEAQ (reference sequence). The CDR3 DNA reads as TGTGCCAGCAGCTTAAAGGGACAGTCAATGAACACTGAAGCTTTCTTT. Its translation: CASSLKGQSMNTEAFF. Complete variable domain (other parts from reference TRBV7-9 and TRBJ1-1): DTGVSQNPRHKITKRGQNVTFRCDPISEHNRLYWYRQTLGQGPEFLTYFQNEAQLEKSRLLSDRFSAERPKGSFSTLEIQRTEQGDSAMYLCASSLKGQSMNTEAFFGQGTRLTVV.

The chain couples TRBV4-1 to TRBJ2-5; D gene unclear. Trimming took 3 bases from V and 5 from J, leaving 10 bases between them. Germline V CDR1 and CDR2: MGHRA, YSYEKL. The CDR3 runs to 13 residues. CDR3 in amino acids: CASSQLRSETQYF. In nucleotides, the CDR3 is TGCGCCAGCAGCCAGTTAAGGTCGGAGACCCAGTACTTC.